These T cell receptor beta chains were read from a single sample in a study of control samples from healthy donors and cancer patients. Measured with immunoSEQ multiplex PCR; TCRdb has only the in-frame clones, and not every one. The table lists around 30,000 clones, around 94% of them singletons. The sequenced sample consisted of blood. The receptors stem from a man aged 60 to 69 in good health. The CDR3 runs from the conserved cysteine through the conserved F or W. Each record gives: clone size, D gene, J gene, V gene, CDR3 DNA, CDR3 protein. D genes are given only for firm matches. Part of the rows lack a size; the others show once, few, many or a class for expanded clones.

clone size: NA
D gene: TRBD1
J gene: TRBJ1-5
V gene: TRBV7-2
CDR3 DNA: TGTGCCAGCAGCTTAGAGGGGGCTCAGCCCCAGCATTTT
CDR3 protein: CASSLEGAQPQHF

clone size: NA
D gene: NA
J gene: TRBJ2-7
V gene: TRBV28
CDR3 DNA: TGTGCCAGCAGTCCTTGGACAGGGGTTAGCGGGGGTTTGCCGGGGCAGTACTTC
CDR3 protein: CASSPWTGVSGGLPGQYF

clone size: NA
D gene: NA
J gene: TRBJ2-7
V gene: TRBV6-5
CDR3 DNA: TGTGCCAGCAGTCCGACAGGCTCCTACGAGCAGTACTTC
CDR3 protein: CASSPTGSYEQYF

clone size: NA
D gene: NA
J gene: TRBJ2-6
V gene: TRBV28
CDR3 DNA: TGTGCCAGCAGTTTCCCCCCAACCACAGGGCCGGGGGCCAACGTCCTGACTTTC
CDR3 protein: CASSFPPTTGPGANVLTF

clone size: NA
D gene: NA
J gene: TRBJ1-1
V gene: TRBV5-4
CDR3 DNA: TGTGCCAGCAGCTCGGTCCATGGGATGAACACTGAAGCTTTCTTT
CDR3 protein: CASSSVHGMNTEAFF

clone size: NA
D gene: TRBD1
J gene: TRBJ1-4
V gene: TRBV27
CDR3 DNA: TGTGCCACGCGAAGGGGACAGGGGATTGCGAGTGAAAAACTGTTTTTT
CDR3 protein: CATRRGQGIASEKLFF

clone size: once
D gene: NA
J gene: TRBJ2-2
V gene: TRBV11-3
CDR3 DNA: TGTGCCAGCAGCTTAACGGGTTTTGGCGGGGAGCTGTTTTTT
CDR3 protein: CASSLTGFGGELFF

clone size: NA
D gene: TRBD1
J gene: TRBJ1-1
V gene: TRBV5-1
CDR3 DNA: TGCGCCAGCAGCTTGACAGGGGTCACTGAAGCTTTCTTT
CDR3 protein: CASSLTGVTEAFF

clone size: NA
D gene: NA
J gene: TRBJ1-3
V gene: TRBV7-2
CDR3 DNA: TGTGCCAGCAGCTCACAAGGGGGGAACACCATATATTTT
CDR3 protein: CASSSQGGNTIYF

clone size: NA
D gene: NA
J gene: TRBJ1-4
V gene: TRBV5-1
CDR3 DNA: TGCGCCAGCAGCAGCAGGCCAGATAATGAAAAACTGTTTTTT
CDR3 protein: CASSSRPDNEKLFF

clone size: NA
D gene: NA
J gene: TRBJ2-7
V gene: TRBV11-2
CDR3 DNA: TGTGCCAGCAGCCGGGCGCGCACCTACGAGCAGTACTTC
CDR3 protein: CASSRARTYEQYF

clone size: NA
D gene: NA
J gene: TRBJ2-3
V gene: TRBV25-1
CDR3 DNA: TGTGCCAGCAGTGAATATAGGAGCACAGATACGCAGTATTTT
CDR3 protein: CASSEYRSTDTQYF

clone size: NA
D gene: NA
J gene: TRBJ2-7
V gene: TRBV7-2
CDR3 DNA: TGTGCCAGCAGCTTATCCACCGGGAACGAGCAGTACTTC
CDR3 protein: CASSLSTGNEQYF

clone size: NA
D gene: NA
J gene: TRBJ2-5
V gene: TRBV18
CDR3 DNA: TGTGCCAGCTCACCGAACCAAGAGACCCAGTACTTC
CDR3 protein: CASSPNQETQYF

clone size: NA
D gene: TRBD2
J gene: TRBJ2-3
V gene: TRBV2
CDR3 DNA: TGTGCCAGCCGACTAGCTGGGTCTGCTAGCACAGATACGCAGTATTTT
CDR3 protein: CASRLAGSASTDTQYF

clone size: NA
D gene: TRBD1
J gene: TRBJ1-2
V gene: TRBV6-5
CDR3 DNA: TGTGCCAGCGGGGGGACAGCTAACTATGGCTACACCTTC
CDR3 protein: CASGGTANYGYTF

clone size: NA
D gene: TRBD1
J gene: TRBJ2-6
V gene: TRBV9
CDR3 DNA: TGTGCCAGCAGCGCGCCCTCGGGACAGGGCCCCTCGGGGGCCAACGTCCTGACTTTC
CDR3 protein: CASSAPSGQGPSGANVLTF

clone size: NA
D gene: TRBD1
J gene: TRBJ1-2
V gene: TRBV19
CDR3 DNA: TGTGCCAGTAATCCAGGACAGGGGGTGTATGGCTACACCTTC
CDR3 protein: CASNPGQGVYGYTF

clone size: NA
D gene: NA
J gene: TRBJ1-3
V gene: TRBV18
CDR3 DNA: TGTGCCAGCTCACCACAGGGGAACTCTGGAAACACCATATATTTT
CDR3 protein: CASSPQGNSGNTIYF